The 18 T cell receptor beta chains below all came from one sample that was sequenced in a study of T cell changes during pregnancy in multiple sclerosis. TCRdb keeps only in-frame clones here, not all; method: immunoSEQ multiplex PCR. The sample yields around 70,000 clones, approximately 92% seen once. The material was peripheral blood, obtained before pregnancy. The receptors were gathered from a female donor with multiple sclerosis, enrolled in a pregnancy study.

The V gene is TRBV2, the J gene TRBJ2-2, with 14 bases identical to TRBD2. V was clipped by 6 bases and J by 5 bases; unmatched bases: 5. There are 16 residues in the CDR3. The germline CDR1 and CDR2 sequences are SNHLY and FYNNEI. For the CDR3, the DNA is TGTGCCAGCAGAGGGACTAGCGGGAGTAAGACCGGGGAGCTGTTTTTT. This gives the protein CASRGTSGSKTGELFF.

The rearrangement links TRBV30 to TRBJ2-2, with a possible D match to TRBD1 (5 bases). The CDR3 has 15 amino acids. V was trimmed by 4 bases and J by 4 bases, leaving 16 bases between them. In germline, CDR1 is GTSNPN, CDR2 SVGIG (reference sequence). The CDR3, as DNA: TGTGCCTGGAATGCCTTGGCAGGGCCCACCGGGGAGCTGTTTTTT. Residues: CAWNALAGPTGELFF.

The J gene is TRBJ1-2, the V gene TRBV5-1; D gene uncertain. The length of the CDR3 is 12 residues. With 0 bases removed from V and 8 bases from J, the gap between germline ends came to 8 bases. Germline CDR1 reads SGHRS; CDR2 reads YFSETQ. CDR3 bases: TGCGCCAGCAGCTTGGCCGAGGAGGGCTACACCTTC. Encoded protein: CASSLAEEGYTF.

The chain joins TRBV4-2 to TRBJ2-7, with D perhaps TRBD1 (6 bases). Trimming took 2 bases from V and 2 from J, leaving 13 bases between them. The CDR3 has 15 amino acids. Germline V gene sequence: CDR1 LGHNA, CDR2 YNFKEQ. CDR3: CASSQSSTGTYEQYF. CDR3 nucleotide sequence: TGTGCCAGCAGCCAATCATCGACAGGCACCTACGAGCAGTACTTC.

The rearrangement joins TRBV27 to TRBJ2-1; D is possibly TRBD2 (6 bases). This CDR3 contains 14 residues. Germline V gives CDR1 MNHEY, CDR2 SMNVEV (reference sequence). Trimming cost V 4 bases and J 7 bases, with 14 bases left between them. CDR3 loop: CASSYRPRGNEQFF. As DNA, the CDR3 is TGTGCCAGCAGTTATCGACCCCGGGGGAATGAGCAGTTCTTC.

The chain joins TRBV6-6 to TRBJ2-1; 9 bases align to TRBD2. The germline CDR1 and CDR2 sequences are MNHNY and SVGAGI (reference sequence). The V gene end was trimmed by 8 bases and the J gene end by 5 bases; junction bases not matched to a gene: 10. The CDR3 is 15 residues long. The CDR3 nucleotides read TGTGCCAGCCATCTGCGGGAGGGCCCGAACAATGAGCAGTTCTTC. Its protein is CASHLREGPNNEQFF.

V and J are TRBV5-4 and TRBJ2-7; 7 nucleotides line up with TRBD1. The V segment lost 4 bases and the J segment 6 bases; nucleotides outside the gene matches: 16. The CDR3 is 16 residues long. Germline V lookup: CDR1 SGHNT, CDR2 YYREEE (reference sequence). Here the CDR3 DNA reads TGTGCCAGCAGCGGCCGACAGGGTTCAGCTTTAGGCGAGCAGTACTTC. Its protein is CASSGRQGSALGEQYF.

This clone was detected only a few times. The chain has TRBV27 and TRBJ1-3, with 10 bases that match TRBD1. Germline V gene data show CDR1 as MNHEY and CDR2 as SMNVEV (reference sequence). J gave up 1 base and V 6 bases, and 0 bases lay outside the gene matches. The length of the CDR3 is 14 residues. The CDR3 loop reads CASRDRGSGNTIYF. The CDR3, as DNA: TGTGCCAGCAGGGACAGGGGGTCTGGAAACACCATATATTTT.

The chain joins TRBV19 to TRBJ1-1, with 8 bases that match TRBD1. V shed 5 bases and J 10 bases; nucleotides not matched to a gene: 9. In germline, CDR1 is LNHDA, CDR2 SQIVND (reference sequence). The CDR3 extends over 13 amino acids. The CDR3 DNA follows: TGTGCCAGTAGTCTTTCACCCGACAGGGGAGCTTTCTTT. It encodes CASSLSPDRGAFF.

This clone was seen once. The V call is TRBV7-2, the J call TRBJ2-2; unclear D gene. Trimming removed 3 bases at V and 6 bases at J, with 11 bases between. The germline V gene has CDR1 SGHTA and CDR2 FQGNSA. The CDR3 loop spans 14 amino acids. The CDR3 bases are TGTGCCAGCAGCTTGCTAGGTTTGTCCGGGGAGCTGTTTTTT. As protein: CASSLLGLSGELFF.

V is TRBV19 and J is TRBJ1-2, with D unresolved. Trimming removed 2 bases at V and 4 bases at J, with 11 bases between. The CDR3 has 14 amino acids. Germline loops: CDR1 LNHDA, CDR2 SQIVND (reference sequence). The chain's CDR3 is CASSIIGGSYGYTF. For the CDR3, the DNA is TGTGCCAGTAGTATAATAGGAGGATCCTATGGCTACACCTTC. The entire variable domain, with the rest obtained from reference TRBV19 and TRBJ1-2, is as follows: DGGITQSPKYLFRKEGQNVTLSCEQNLNHDAMYWYRQDPGQGLRLIYYSQIVNDFQKGDIAEGYSVSREKKESFPLTVTSAQKNPTAFYLCASSIIGGSYGYTFGSGTRLTVV.

This sequence joins TRBV4-3 and TRBJ2-7; 11 positions match TRBD2. Germline V lookup: CDR1 LGHNA, CDR2 YSLEER. After removal of 4 bases from V and 2 bases from J, the junction contained 4 bases not matched to a gene. This CDR3 comprises 15 residues. The DNA of the CDR3 is TGCGCCAGCAGCCCTGGACTAGCGGGCCCCTACGAGCAGTACTTC. Protein: CASSPGLAGPYEQYF.

V gene TRBV5-5 combines with J gene TRBJ2-7; maybe TRBD1 (5 bases). The CDR3 has 13 amino acids. Germline assignment: CDR1 SGHKS and CDR2 YYEKEE (reference sequence). The V end lost 0 bases, the J end lost 3 bases, and 7 bases lay between the germline ends. In nucleotides, the CDR3 is TGTGCCAGCAGCTTGGGACAGATCTACGAGCAGTACTTC. It specifies CASSLGQIYEQYF.

The V call is TRBV16, the J call TRBJ2-2; D is possibly TRBD1 (6 bases). Germline V gives CDR1 KGHSY, CDR2 FQNENV. The CDR3 runs 16 residues. V lost 0 bases, J lost 8 bases, and 16 bases lay in between. DNA of the CDR3: TGTGCCAGCAGCCAATCTCGGACAGTTGTGGAAGGGGAGCTGTTTTTT. It translates to CASSQSRTVVEGELFF.

The chain has TRBV6-6 and TRBJ1-2; TRBD1 matches 10 bases. CDR3 size: 15 residues. Germline V gives CDR1 MNHNY, CDR2 SVGAGI (reference sequence). V trimming: 2 bases; J trimming: 8 bases; junction bases outside the gene matches: 8. The CDR3 DNA is TGTGCCAGCAGTTACCGCTTGGACAGGGGGAAAGGCTACACCTTC. Amino acid sequence: CASSYRLDRGKGYTF.

This sequence joins TRBV6-1 and TRBJ2-2; the D is unclear. The CDR3 runs 14 residues. V lost 2 bases and J 1 base, leaving 5 bases between the germline ends. Germline V gene lookup returns CDR1 MNHNS and CDR2 SASEGT. The CDR3: CASSEQENTGELFF. CDR3 bases: TGTGCCAGCAGTGAACAGGAGAACACCGGGGAGCTGTTTTTT.

The V gene is TRBV6-4, the J gene TRBJ1-5; the D is unclear. V was shortened by 6 bases and J by 0 bases, with 6 bases between the two germline ends. Germline V gene data show CDR1 as MRHNA and CDR2 as SNTAGT. The CDR3 length is 13 residues. CDR3 sequence (DNA): TGTGCCAGCAGCCCAGATAGCAATCAGCCCCAGCATTTT. It specifies CASSPDSNQPQHF.

Here the CDR3 reads CASSIRQGGNQPQHF. CDR3 coding DNA: TGTGCCAGTAGTATCCGGCAGGGTGGCAATCAGCCCCAGCATTTT. The chain carries TRBV19 and TRBJ1-5; D is perhaps TRBD1 (5 bases). CDR3 size: 15 residues. V was shortened by 3 bases and J by 2 bases, with 11 bases between the two germline ends. The germline V gene has CDR1 LNHDA and CDR2 SQIVND (reference sequence).